This passage covers 16 T cell receptor beta chains from one sample sequenced in a study of response to subunit inactivated influenza vaccine (dated 2018 in TCRdb). The library was produced with RT-PCR. For sequencing, an Illumina HiSeq 2500 was employed. The public sequencing data were trimmed at Q25 with fastp and processed into clonotypes with MiXCR by TCRdb, which kept only in-frame beta chains. Here each entry gathers all rows of one CDR3 protein and keeps the most common genes and DNA. The sample has under 950,000 distinct CDR3 sequences on record, less than 25% of them singletons. The ten largest make up 10% of the sample. Here the sequenced sample was PBMCs from blood, taken around 5 days after vaccination. The source of these receptors is a man aged 50 to 60 who received an inactivated influenza vaccine. Donor details come from another sample of the same person, matched by shared clones.

This chain connects TRBV5-1 to TRBJ2-7; the match to TRBD1 covers 9 bases. V was pared by 4 bases and J by 2 bases, with 7 bases of the junction left unmatched. Germline CDR1 reads SGHRS; CDR2 reads YFSETQ. The CDR3 length is 15 residues. CDR3 DNA sequence: TGCGCCAGCAGCGCCGGGACAGGGATCGCCTACGAGCAGTACTTC. Translated, it gives CASSAGTGIAYEQYF.

The chain carries TRBV4-2 and TRBJ2-2; weak D call: TRBD2 (6 bases). The V gene's germline CDR1 is LGHNA and CDR2 YNFKEQ. With 0 bases removed from V and 6 bases from J, the gap between germline ends came to 11 bases. The CDR3 consists of 15 residues. The CDR3 nucleotides read TGTGCCAGCAGCCAAGAAGGGAGGTACGCCGGGGAGCTGTTTTTT. It codes for CASSQEGRYAGELFF.

The chain has TRBV6-1 and TRBJ2-6; D uncertain. V was pared by 2 bases and J by 3 bases, with 8 bases between. This CDR3 region has 15 residues. The germline gives CDR1 MNHNS, CDR2 SASEGT. CDR3 DNA: TGTGCCAGCAGTGAATCGGGTAGTGGGGCCAACGTCCTGACTTTC. It translates to CASSESGSGANVLTF.

This clonotype was detected only a few times. The chain couples TRBV6-2 or TRBV6-3 to TRBJ1-1; a possible D gene is TRBD1 (6 bases). Germline values: CDR1 MNHEY, CDR2 SVGEGT. Trimming cost V 5 bases and J 1 base, with 17 bases left between them. The CDR3 covers 16 residues. CDR3 amino acids: CASSPRGQIGNTEAFF. CDR3 sequence (DNA): TGTGCCAGCAGTCCGCGGGGACAAATTGGGAACACTGAAGCTTTCTTT.

This rearrangement joins TRBV15 to TRBJ2-5; the D gene is possibly TRBD1 (6 bases). The CDR3 spans 16 residues. V lost 0 bases and J lost 5, with 16 bases in between. The germline gives CDR1 LNHNV, CDR2 YYDKDF (reference sequence). Here the CDR3 reads CATSRDSGRGEETQYF. The DNA for the CDR3 is TGTGCCACCAGCAGAGATTCCGGCAGGGGCGAGGAGACCCAGTACTTC.

A few counts support this clonotype. The chain employs TRBV20-1 and TRBJ2-1, with a weak D call TRBD2 (8 bases). Germline V gene data show CDR1 as DFQATT and CDR2 as SNEGSKA (reference sequence). The ends were cut back, 7 bases at V and 9 bases at J, with 31 bases in the middle. The CDR3 extends over 17 amino acids. The CDR3 is CSGYATGRGGRKGEQFF. CDR3 DNA sequence: TGCAGTGGATACGCGACAGGGAGAGGCGGGAGGAAGGGTGAGCAGTTCTTC.

This clonotype occurred a few times. V is TRBV7-9 and J is TRBJ2-1; weak D call: TRBD1 (6 bases). V lost 5 bases, J lost 2 bases, and 19 bases lay in between. Germline CDR1 is SEHNR and CDR2 is FQNEAQ (reference sequence). This CDR3 is 17 amino acids long. CDR3 sequence: CASSLGGGSLTYNEQFF. CDR3 DNA: TGTGCCAGCAGCCTTGGGGGCGGGTCTCTTACCTACAATGAGCAGTTCTTC.

This chain connects TRBV20-1 to TRBJ2-1, with 10 positions matching TRBD2. The CDR3 is 15 amino acids. The germline CDR1 and CDR2 sequences are DFQATT and SNEGSKA (reference sequence). Germline trimming cut 6 bases from V and 7 bases from J; bases unmatched to any gene: 12. For the CDR3, the DNA is TGCAGTGCCACCACTCTAAGCGGGGGGGCGAATGAGCAGTTCTTC. Translated, it gives CSATTLSGGANEQFF.

The chain combines TRBV5-1 with TRBJ2-5; TRBD1 agrees at 11 bases. Trimming cost V 5 bases and J 5 bases; bases outside gene matches: 8. The CDR3 is made up of 15 amino acids. Germline V gene sequence: CDR1 SGHRS, CDR2 YFSETQ. CDR3 DNA: TGCGCCAGCAGATATACCGGGACAGGGGGGGAGACCCAGTACTTC. As protein: CASRYTGTGGETQYF.

The genes are TRBV11-1 and TRBJ2-7, with 11 bases that match TRBD2. V trimming: 7 bases; J trimming: 5 bases; junction bases outside the gene matches: 7. CDR3 size: 14 residues. Germline values: CDR1 SGHAT, CDR2 FQDESV (reference sequence). The CDR3 spells CASTTTSGRDEQYF. The CDR3 coding sequence is TGTGCCAGCACAACTACTAGCGGGAGAGACGAGCAGTACTTC.

Only a few counts were recorded for this clonotype. The chain is built from TRBV11-2 and TRBJ2-5; no firm D call. Trimming removed 0 bases from V and 3 bases from J, with 5 bases in between. Germline CDR1 reads SGHAT; CDR2 reads FQNNGV. CDR3 length: 13 residues. CDR3 sequence (DNA): TGTGCCAGCAGCTTAGAGAAGAAAGAGACCCAGTACTTC. It encodes CASSLEKKETQYF.

This clonotype was counted between two and nine times. V gene TRBV20-1 combines with J gene TRBJ2-3; D may match TRBD1 or TRBD2 (5 bases each). The germline V and J ends were trimmed by 3 bases and 2 bases, with 12 bases remaining between them. The CDR3 covers 14 residues. From germline, CDR1 is DFQATT and CDR2 SNEGSKA (reference sequence). CDR3 sequence reads: CSASRDQTTDTQYF. CDR3 sequence (DNA): TGCAGTGCTAGCCGGGACCAGACCACAGATACGCAGTATTTT.

This clonotype was found a few times. The chain couples TRBV5-1 to TRBJ2-7; 7 nucleotides match TRBD2. The CDR3 is 15 residues long. V was clipped by 0 bases and J by 4 bases; unmatched bases: 7. The germline V gene has CDR1 SGHRS and CDR2 YFSETQ. CDR3 protein: CASSLGAGVYYEQYF. In nucleotides, the CDR3 is TGCGCCAGCAGCTTGGGCGCGGGAGTGTATTACGAGCAGTACTTC.

This clonotype has just a few counts. This chain joins TRBV5-1 and TRBJ1-2; TRBD1 matches 7 bases. The germline gives CDR1 SGHRS, CDR2 YFSETQ. The CDR3 consists of 14 residues. J was trimmed by 8 bases and V by 0 bases; bases with no gene match: 7. CDR3 DNA: TGCGCCAGCAGCTTGGTCACAGGGGATCGAGGCTACACCTTC. This sequence encodes CASSLVTGDRGYTF.

On this clonotype: Its ends do not fully match the called genes, so a read error is possible. This rearrangement joins TRBV24-1 to TRBJ2-3, with a weak D call TRBD1 (5 bases). There are 14 residues in the CDR3. Germline V gene sequence: CDR1 KGHDR, CDR2 SFDVKD. The CDR3 spells CAASDPARADTQYF. The CDR3 DNA sequence: TGTGCCGCCAGTGACCCGGCCAGGGCAGATACGCAGTATTTT.

This chain links TRBV30 with TRBJ1-5, with D perhaps matching TRBD1 (5 bases). Germline CDR1 is GTSNPN and CDR2 is SVGIG (reference sequence). V was trimmed by 0 bases and J by 7 bases, leaving 13 bases between them. There are 14 residues in the CDR3. The CDR3 spells CAWSVGAGSQPQHF. The CDR3 DNA sequence: TGTGCCTGGAGTGTAGGGGCAGGCTCGCAGCCCCAGCATTTT.